A selection of T cell receptor beta chains follows, all from one sample in a study of shared clonotypes between healthy human individuals. Here immunoSEQ multiplex PCR was the method, and the copy in TCRdb shows in-frame clones only, minus some. This table holds roughly 2.5 million clones, 90% to 95% found once. Sequencing was done on a sample of naive CD4+ T cells sorted from blood. Receptor source: a man aged 18-30 years in good health. Both conserved end residues are part of each CDR3. The D gene is left open where the match is weak. Size is omitted from some rows. Given values are once, few, many or a class for expanded clones.

clone_size: .
v_call: TRBV9
d_call: .
j_call: TRBJ2-5
cdr3_aa: CASSKTHQETQYF
cdr3_nt: TGTGCCAGCAGCAAAACCCACCAAGAGACCCAGTACTTC

clone_size: .
v_call: TRBV7-2
d_call: TRBD2
j_call: TRBJ2-7
cdr3_aa: CASSYGPTSGPYEQYF
cdr3_nt: TGTGCCAGCAGTTATGGCCCAACTAGCGGACCCTACGAGCAGTACTTC

clone_size: few
v_call: TRBV28
d_call: TRBD1
j_call: TRBJ2-5
cdr3_aa: CASSLGTGGQETQYF
cdr3_nt: TGTGCCAGCAGTCTCGGGACAGGGGGCCAAGAGACCCAGTACTTC

clone_size: .
v_call: TRBV4-1
d_call: .
j_call: TRBJ2-7
cdr3_aa: CASSQDTGHTYYEQYF
cdr3_nt: TGCGCCAGCAGCCAAGATACGGGACATACCTACTACGAGCAGTACTTC

clone_size: once
v_call: TRBV5-1
d_call: .
j_call: TRBJ1-2
cdr3_aa: CASSLTGTTPGYTF
cdr3_nt: TGCGCCAGCAGCTTGACAGGGACTACCCCCGGCTACACCTTC

clone_size: .
v_call: TRBV2
d_call: TRBD1
j_call: TRBJ1-1
cdr3_aa: CASRPGTVDTEAFF
cdr3_nt: TGTGCCAGCAGGCCCGGGACAGTGGACACTGAAGCTTTCTTT

clone_size: .
v_call: TRBV27
d_call: TRBD1
j_call: TRBJ1-6
cdr3_aa: CASSFGTGRLNSPLHF
cdr3_nt: TGTGCCAGCAGCTTCGGGACAGGGAGGCTCAATTCACCCCTCCACTTT

clone_size: .
v_call: TRBV5-4
d_call: TRBD1
j_call: TRBJ1-2
cdr3_aa: CASSPTIGQGAEGYTF
cdr3_nt: TGTGCCAGCAGCCCCACGATTGGACAGGGGGCTGAAGGCTACACCTTC

clone_size: .
v_call: TRBV11-2
d_call: TRBD1
j_call: TRBJ1-4
cdr3_aa: CASRGGQGTPPSF
cdr3_nt: TGTGCCAGCAGGGGGGGACAGGGCACGCCACCCTCCTTT

clone_size: .
v_call: TRBV6-5
d_call: TRBD1
j_call: TRBJ1-2
cdr3_aa: CATLRDRVNYGYTF
cdr3_nt: TGTGCCACCCTCCGGGACAGGGTTAACTATGGCTACACCTTC

clone_size: .
v_call: TRBV4-3
d_call: TRBD2
j_call: TRBJ2-5
cdr3_aa: CASSQGLAGGEGTQYF
cdr3_nt: TGCGCCAGCAGCCAAGGTCTAGCGGGAGGTGAGGGGACCCAGTACTTC

clone_size: .
v_call: TRBV6-5
d_call: .
j_call: TRBJ1-1
cdr3_aa: CASSYPNAAEAFF
cdr3_nt: TGTGCCAGCAGTTACCCGAACGCGGCTGAAGCTTTCTTT

clone_size: .
v_call: TRBV5-1
d_call: .
j_call: TRBJ1-3
cdr3_aa: CASSLAGGSSGNTIYF
cdr3_nt: TGCGCCAGCAGCTTGGCGGGAGGGTCCTCTGGAAACACCATATATTTT

clone_size: few
v_call: TRBV5-1
d_call: .
j_call: TRBJ1-5
cdr3_aa: CASSSAGMGQPQHF
cdr3_nt: TGCGCCAGCAGCTCCGCGGGCATGGGGCAGCCCCAGCATTTT

clone_size: .
v_call: TRBV5-4
d_call: TRBD2
j_call: TRBJ2-3
cdr3_aa: CASSLGPGLAGGTQYF
cdr3_nt: TGTGCCAGCAGCTTAGGACCGGGACTAGCAGGGGGTACGCAGTATTTT

clone_size: once
v_call: TRBV18
d_call: .
j_call: TRBJ2-5
cdr3_aa: CASSPEGISETQYF
cdr3_nt: TGTGCCAGCTCCCCGGAGGGGATCTCGGAGACCCAGTACTTC